This T cell receptor beta chain derives from a study of blood T cells in healthy people across ages. Trimming left V 5 bases short and J 6 bases short, with 18 bases between. Germline V gives CDR1 SGHTA, CDR2 FQGNSA. This CDR3 is 15 amino acids long. The authors ran a second PCR of 7 to 11 cycles using a sample-barcoded 5' primer and a J-beta primer mix. A 12-random-nucleotide template-switch adaptor tagged each cDNA molecule. Per-sample output comprised a minimum of 2.5 million paired-end reads containing CDR3. One entry per CDR3 protein results from TCRdb running MiXCR on the 5' RACE reads. The data contain hundreds of thousands of distinct CDR3 sequences, roughly three fifths of them seen just once; the ten biggest clones take up 35% to 40%. Findings and limits, study-wide: Age advanced and TCR beta diversity per million T cells fell, roughly linearly. Diversity of TCR beta correlated strongly with naive T cell percentage.

This clonotype came up a few times. The antigen remains undetermined. This sequence originates from a man aged 55 to 69 in good health. The rearrangement uses TRBV7-2 and TRBJ2-3; a weak D match, TRBD2 (7 bases). The sequenced material came from blood. The CDR3 nucleotides read TGTGCCAGCAGCCAGAGGGGGGGCCTTCGTGATACGCAGTATTTT. Its translation: CASSQRGGLRDTQYF.